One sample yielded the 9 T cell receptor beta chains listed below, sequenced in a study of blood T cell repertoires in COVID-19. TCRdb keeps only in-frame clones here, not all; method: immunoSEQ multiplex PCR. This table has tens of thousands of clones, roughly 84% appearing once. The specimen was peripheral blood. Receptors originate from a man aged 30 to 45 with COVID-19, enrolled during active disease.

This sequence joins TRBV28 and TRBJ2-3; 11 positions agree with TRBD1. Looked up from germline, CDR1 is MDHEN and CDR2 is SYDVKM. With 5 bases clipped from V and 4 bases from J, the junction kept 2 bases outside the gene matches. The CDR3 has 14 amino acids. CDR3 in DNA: TGTGCCAGCAGTCGGACAGGGGGCCCAGATACGCAGTATTTT. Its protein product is CASSRTGGPDTQYF.

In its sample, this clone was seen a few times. CDR3: CASSLDNKFLGANTEAFF. The CDR3 nucleotides are TGTGCCAGCAGCTTAGATAATAAGTTCTTAGGGGCGAACACTGAAGCTTTCTTT. The chain recombines TRBV11-2 with TRBJ1-1; D is possibly TRBD1 (5 bases). V lost 0 bases and J lost 1, with 18 bases in between. Germline V gives CDR1 SGHAT, CDR2 FQNNGV. CDR3 length: 18 residues.

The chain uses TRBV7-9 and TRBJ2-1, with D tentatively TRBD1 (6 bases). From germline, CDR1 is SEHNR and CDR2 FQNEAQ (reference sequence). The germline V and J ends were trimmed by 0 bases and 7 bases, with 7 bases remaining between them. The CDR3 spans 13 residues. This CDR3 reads CASSLAQGNEQFF. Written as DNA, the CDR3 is TGTGCCAGCAGCTTAGCACAGGGAAATGAGCAGTTCTTC.

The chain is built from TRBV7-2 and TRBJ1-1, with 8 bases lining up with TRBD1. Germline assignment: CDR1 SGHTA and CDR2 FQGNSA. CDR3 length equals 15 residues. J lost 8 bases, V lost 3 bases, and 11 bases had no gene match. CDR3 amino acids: CASSLVGNTGGEAFF. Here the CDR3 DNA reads TGTGCCAGCAGCTTGGTGGGTAATACAGGGGGAGAAGCTTTCTTT. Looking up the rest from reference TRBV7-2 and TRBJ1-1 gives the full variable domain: GAGVSQSPSNKVTEKGKDVELRCDPISGHTALYWYRQSLGQGLEFLIYFQGNSAPDKSGLPSDRFSAERTGGSVSTLTIQRTQQEDSAVYLCASSLVGNTGGEAFFGQGTRLTVV.

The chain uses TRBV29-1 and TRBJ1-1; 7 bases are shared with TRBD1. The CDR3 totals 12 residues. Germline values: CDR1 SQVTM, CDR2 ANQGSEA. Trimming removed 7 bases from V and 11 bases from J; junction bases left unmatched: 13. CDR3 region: CSALWDSVEAFF. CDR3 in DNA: TGCAGCGCCCTGTGGGACAGCGTAGAGGCTTTCTTT.

CDR3 sequence reads: CASSYPGQDRAFF. In DNA, the CDR3 is TGTGCCAGCAGTTACCCTGGACAGGATCGAGCTTTCTTT. The rearrangement joins TRBV6-5 to TRBJ1-1, with TRBD1 identical over 7 bases. Losses at the gene ends were 2 bases for V and 10 bases for J; bases not matched to a gene: 7. The CDR3 has 13 amino acids. Looked up from germline, CDR1 is MNHEY and CDR2 is SVGAGI.

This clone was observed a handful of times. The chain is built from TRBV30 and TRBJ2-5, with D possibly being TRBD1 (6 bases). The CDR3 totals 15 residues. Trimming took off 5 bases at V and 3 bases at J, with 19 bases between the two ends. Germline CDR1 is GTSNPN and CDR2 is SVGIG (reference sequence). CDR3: CAWGFAQGIKETQYF. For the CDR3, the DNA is TGTGCCTGGGGGTTCGCTCAGGGGATAAAAGAGACCCAGTACTTC.

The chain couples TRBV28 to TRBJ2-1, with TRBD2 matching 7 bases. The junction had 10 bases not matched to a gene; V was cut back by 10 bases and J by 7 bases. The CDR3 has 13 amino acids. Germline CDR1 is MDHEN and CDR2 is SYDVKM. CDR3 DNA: TGTGCCACCCGGACGGGGGGACTAAATGAGCAGTTCTTC. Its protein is CATRTGGLNEQFF.

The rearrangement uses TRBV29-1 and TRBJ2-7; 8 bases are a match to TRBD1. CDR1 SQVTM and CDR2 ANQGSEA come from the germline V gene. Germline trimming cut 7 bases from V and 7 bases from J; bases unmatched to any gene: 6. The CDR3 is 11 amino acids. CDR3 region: CSAGQGREQYF. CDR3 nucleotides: TGCAGCGCTGGACAGGGTCGGGAGCAGTACTTC.